This TCR beta chain was captured by sequencing in a study of CD8+ T cells in alopecia areata. Looking at the study overall: Those treated were given oral tofacitinib at 5 to 10 mg twice daily.

V lost 2 bases to trimming and J lost 5 bases, with 4 bases between them. Germline CDR1 PRHDT, CDR2 FYEKMQ (reference sequence). The CDR3 contains 11 residues. As to this clone: Its antigen is not known.

Notes on the study in general: Researchers say the link of baseline CD8+ expansion to response remains uncertain, with one nonresponder.

Described treatment: oral pan-JAK inhibitor, 5-10 mg twice daily. CD4+ and CD8+ T cells were sorted from PBMCs. RNA, once extracted, was reverse transcribed into cDNA for use as the sequencing template. Repertoires were generated with immunoSEQ multiplex PCR, while TCRdb's copy carries only in-frame clones and drops some. Among some 120,000 clones listed, 50% to 75% were seen once. The J gene is TRBJ2-7, the V gene TRBV13; D is ambiguous. The receptor's source is a human donor with alopecia areata. This specimen consisted of CD8+ T cells sorted from blood, obtained at week 24, from a patient treated with tofacitinib. The CDR3 nucleotides are TGTGCCAGCAGCTTAAACCACGAGCAGTACTTC. Its translation is CASSLNHEQYF. Complete variable domain (other parts from reference TRBV13 and TRBJ2-7): AAGVIQSPRHLIKEKRETATLKCYPIPRHDTVYWYQQGPGQDPQFLISFYEKMQSDKGSIPDRFSAQQFSDYHSELNMSSLELGDSALYFCASSLNHEQYFGPGTRLTVT.